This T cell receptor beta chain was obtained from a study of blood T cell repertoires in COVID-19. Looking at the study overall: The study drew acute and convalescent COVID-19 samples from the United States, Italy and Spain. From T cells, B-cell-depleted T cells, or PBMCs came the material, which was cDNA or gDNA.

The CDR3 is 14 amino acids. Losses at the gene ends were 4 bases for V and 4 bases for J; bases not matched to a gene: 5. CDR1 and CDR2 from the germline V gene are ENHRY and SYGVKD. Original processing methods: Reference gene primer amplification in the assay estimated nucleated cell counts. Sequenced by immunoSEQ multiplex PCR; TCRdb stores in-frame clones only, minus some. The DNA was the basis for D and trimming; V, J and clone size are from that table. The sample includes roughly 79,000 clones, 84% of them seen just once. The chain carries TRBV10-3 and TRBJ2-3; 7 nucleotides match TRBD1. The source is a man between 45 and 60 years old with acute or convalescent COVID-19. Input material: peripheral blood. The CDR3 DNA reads TGTGCCATCAGTGGACGGGACAGACCAGATACGCAGTATTTT. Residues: CAISGRDRPDTQYF.